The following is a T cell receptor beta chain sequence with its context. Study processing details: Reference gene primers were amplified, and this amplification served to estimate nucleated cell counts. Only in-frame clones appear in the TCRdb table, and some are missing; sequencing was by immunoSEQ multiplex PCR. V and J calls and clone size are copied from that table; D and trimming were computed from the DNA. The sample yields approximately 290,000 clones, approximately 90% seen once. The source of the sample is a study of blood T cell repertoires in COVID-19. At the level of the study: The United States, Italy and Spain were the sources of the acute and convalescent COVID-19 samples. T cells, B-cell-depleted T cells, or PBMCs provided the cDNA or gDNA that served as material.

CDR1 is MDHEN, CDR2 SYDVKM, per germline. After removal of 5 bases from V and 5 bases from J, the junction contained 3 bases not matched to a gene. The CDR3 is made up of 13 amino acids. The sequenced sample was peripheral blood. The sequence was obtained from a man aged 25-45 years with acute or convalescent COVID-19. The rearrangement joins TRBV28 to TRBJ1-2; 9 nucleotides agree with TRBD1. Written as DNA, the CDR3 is TGTGCCAGCAGTGCGACAGGGGGTTATGGCTACACCTTC. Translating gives CASSATGGYGYTF.